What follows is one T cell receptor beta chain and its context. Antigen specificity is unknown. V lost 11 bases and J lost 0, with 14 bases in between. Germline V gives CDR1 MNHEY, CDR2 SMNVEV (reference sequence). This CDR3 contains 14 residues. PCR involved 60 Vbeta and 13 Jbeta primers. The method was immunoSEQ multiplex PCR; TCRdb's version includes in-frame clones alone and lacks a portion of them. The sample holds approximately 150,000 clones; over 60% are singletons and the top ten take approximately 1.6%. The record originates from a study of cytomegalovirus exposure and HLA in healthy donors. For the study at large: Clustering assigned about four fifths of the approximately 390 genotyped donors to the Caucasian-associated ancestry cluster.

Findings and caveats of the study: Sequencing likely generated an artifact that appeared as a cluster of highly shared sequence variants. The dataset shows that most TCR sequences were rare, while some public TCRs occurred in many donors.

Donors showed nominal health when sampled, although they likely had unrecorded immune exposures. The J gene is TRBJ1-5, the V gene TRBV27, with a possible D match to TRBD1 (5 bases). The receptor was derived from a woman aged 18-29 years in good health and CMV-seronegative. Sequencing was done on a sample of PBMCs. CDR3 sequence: CASREGYSNQPQHF. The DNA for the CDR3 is TGTGCCTCCAGGGAGGGTTATAGCAATCAGCCCCAGCATTTT.